This T cell receptor beta chain was profiled in a study of early T cells in non-severe SARS-CoV-2 infection. On the study more broadly: The chains were unpaired, and the sequenced material was bulk RNA from unsorted whole blood.

Trimming removed 1 base at V and 6 bases at J, with 3 bases between. The CDR3 consists of 11 residues. The germline V gene encodes CDR1 SGHTA and CDR2 FQGNSA. Broader study findings: CD4 and private specificities were missed by VDJdb matching, which favored anti-spike CD8 responses.

Unique molecular identifiers (one per individual cDNA molecule) were attached. One entry per CDR3 protein results from TCRdb running MiXCR on the 5' RACE reads. The data contain approximately 83,000 distinct CDR3 sequences, 11% to 15% of them singletons. As for this clonotype: What it recognizes is unknown.

The sample was whole blood. This clonotype was sampled from an adult who was a healthcare worker with PCR-confirmed SARS-CoV-2 infection or an uninfected control (not recorded which). The chain uses TRBV7-2 and TRBJ2-5, with D hard to call. This CDR3 is CASSLVKTQYF. As DNA, the CDR3 is TGTGCCAGCAGCTTAGTAAAGACCCAGTACTTC.